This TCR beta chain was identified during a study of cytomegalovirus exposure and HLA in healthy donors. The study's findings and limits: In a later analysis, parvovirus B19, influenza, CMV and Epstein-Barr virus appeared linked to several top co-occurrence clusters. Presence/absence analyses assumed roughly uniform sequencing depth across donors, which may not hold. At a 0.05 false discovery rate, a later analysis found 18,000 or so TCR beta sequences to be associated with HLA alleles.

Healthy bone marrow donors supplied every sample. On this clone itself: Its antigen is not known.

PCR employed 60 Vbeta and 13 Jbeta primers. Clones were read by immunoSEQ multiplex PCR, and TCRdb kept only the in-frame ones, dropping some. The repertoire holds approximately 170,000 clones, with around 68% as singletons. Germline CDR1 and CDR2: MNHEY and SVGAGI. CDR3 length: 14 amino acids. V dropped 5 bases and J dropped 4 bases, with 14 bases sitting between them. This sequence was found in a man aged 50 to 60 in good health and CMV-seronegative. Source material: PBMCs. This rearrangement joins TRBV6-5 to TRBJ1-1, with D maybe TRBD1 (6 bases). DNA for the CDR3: TGTGCCAGCAGTGAAGGAGGGGGGGCCACTGAAGCTTTCTTT. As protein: CASSEGGGATEAFF.